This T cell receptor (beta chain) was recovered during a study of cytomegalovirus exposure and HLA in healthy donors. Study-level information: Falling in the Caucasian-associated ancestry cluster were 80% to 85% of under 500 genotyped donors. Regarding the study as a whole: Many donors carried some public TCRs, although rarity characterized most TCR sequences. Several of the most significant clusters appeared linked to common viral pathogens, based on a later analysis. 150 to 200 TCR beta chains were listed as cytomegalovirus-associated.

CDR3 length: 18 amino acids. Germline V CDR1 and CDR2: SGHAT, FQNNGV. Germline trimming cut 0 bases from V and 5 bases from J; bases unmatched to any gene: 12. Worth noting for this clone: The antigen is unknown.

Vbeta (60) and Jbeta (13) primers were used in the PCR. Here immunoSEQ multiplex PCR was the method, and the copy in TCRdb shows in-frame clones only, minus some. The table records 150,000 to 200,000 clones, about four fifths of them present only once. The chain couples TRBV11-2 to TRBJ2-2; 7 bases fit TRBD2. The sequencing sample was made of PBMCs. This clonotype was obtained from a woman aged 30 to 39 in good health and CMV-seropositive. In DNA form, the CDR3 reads TGTGCCAGCAGCTTAGATCTTATGGGGGGGACGGGGACCGGGGAGCTGTTTTTT. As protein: CASSLDLMGGTGTGELFF.